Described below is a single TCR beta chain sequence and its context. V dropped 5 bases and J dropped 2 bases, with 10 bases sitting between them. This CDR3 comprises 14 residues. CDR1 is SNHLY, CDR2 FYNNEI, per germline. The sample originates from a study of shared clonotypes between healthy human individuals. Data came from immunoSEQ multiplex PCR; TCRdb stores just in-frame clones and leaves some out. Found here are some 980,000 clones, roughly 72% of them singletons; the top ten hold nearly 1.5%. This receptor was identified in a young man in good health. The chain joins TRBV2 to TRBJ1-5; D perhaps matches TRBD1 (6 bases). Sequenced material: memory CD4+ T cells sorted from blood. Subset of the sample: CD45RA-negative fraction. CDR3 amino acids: CASSTGTRNQPQHF. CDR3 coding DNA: TGTGCCAGCAGTACAGGGACGCGCAATCAGCCCCAGCATTTT.